These T cell receptor beta chains were read from a single sample in a study of CD8 T cells in ankylosing spondylitis. TCRdb ran MiXCR on the 5' RACE reads and lists one entry per CDR3 protein. The data show roughly 370,000 distinct CDR3 sequences, about 22% seen once. Sample: blood, either unsorted or a sorted T cell fraction (not recorded which). The receptors come from a male donor with ankylosing spondylitis. Both conserved end residues are part of each CDR3. Each record gives: J gene, D gene, clone size, V gene, CDR3 protein, CDR3 DNA. D genes are given only for firm matches. Expanded clones are given a class, and other clones once, few, many or no size at all.

>TRBJ1-3|NA|few|TRBV9
CASSLRTDGWDTIYF
TGTGCCAGCAGCCTCCGGACGGATGGTTGGGACACCATATATTTT
>TRBJ2-7|NA|many|TRBV2
CASRGARVSYEQYF
TGTGCCAGCAGGGGGGCGAGAGTCTCCTACGAGCAGTACTTC
>TRBJ2-1|NA|few|TRBV12-3/TRBV12-4
CASSLAQDSPEQFF
TGTGCCAGCAGTTTAGCGCAGGACTCGCCGGAGCAGTTCTTC
>TRBJ2-2|TRBD2|NA|TRBV6-4
CASSDWTSGITGELFF
TGTGCCAGCAGTGACTGGACTAGCGGAATCACCGGGGAGCTGTTTTTT
>TRBJ2-5|TRBD2|NA|TRBV28
CASSPGALAGGQGETQYF
TGTGCCAGCAGTCCAGGGGCTCTAGCGGGAGGCCAGGGAGAGACCCAGTACTTC
>TRBJ2-7|TRBD2|few|TRBV12-3/TRBV12-4
CASSFSRTSGRREQYF
TGTGCCAGCAGTTTTTCAAGGACTAGCGGGAGACGCGAGCAGTACTTC
>TRBJ1-4|NA|NA|TRBV28
CASTGGLGRDEKLFF
TGTGCCAGCACGGGGGGACTGGGGCGGGATGAAAAACTGTTTTTT
>TRBJ1-6|NA|NA|TRBV27
CASRVRGDHSPLHF
TGTGCCAGCAGAGTCCGGGGCGATCATTCACCCCTCCACTTT
>TRBJ1-6|NA|NA|TRBV7-9
CASSLAGDASPLHF
TGTGCCAGCAGCTTAGCGGGGGATGCTTCACCCCTCCACTTT
>TRBJ1-2|NA|few|TRBV4-2
CASSHPAYGYTF
TGTGCCAGCAGCCATCCCGCCTATGGCTACACCTTC
>TRBJ2-2|NA|NA|TRBV24-1
CATSGGWGELFF
TGTGCCACCAGTGGAGGCTGGGGGGAGCTGTTTTTT
>TRBJ2-1|TRBD2|NA|TRBV5-4
CASSSGTSGHEQFF
TGTGCCAGCAGCTCCGGGACTAGCGGCCATGAGCAGTTCTTC
>TRBJ2-2|TRBD2|few|TRBV4-1
CASSQVPGLAGGPGELFF
TGCGCCAGCAGCCAAGTACCGGGACTAGCGGGAGGGCCCGGGGAGCTGTTTTTT
>TRBJ2-2|NA|NA|TRBV20-1
CSVSTGVRTGELFF
TGCAGTGTTAGTACGGGAGTTAGGACCGGGGAGCTGTTTTTT
>TRBJ2-7|TRBD2|many|TRBV29-1
CSVDGTSGSSYEQYF
TGCAGCGTTGACGGGACTAGCGGGAGTAGCTACGAGCAGTACTTC
>TRBJ1-2|NA|few|TRBV18
CASSLAPTANYGYTF
TGTGCCAGCTCACTCGCCCCGACAGCTAACTATGGCTACACCTTC
>TRBJ2-3|TRBD2|NA|TRBV6-1
CASSHKAGVSPDTQYF
TGTGCCAGCAGTCATAAAGCGGGAGTCTCCCCAGATACGCAGTATTTT
>TRBJ2-7|NA|NA|TRBV28
CASSERRPHGEQYF
TGTGCCAGCAGTGAACGGCGGCCCCATGGCGAGCAGTACTTC
>TRBJ2-2|NA|NA|TRBV7-3
CASKAPPDGGTGELFF
TGTGCCAGCAAAGCCCCCCCGGATGGGGGCACCGGGGAGCTGTTTTTT
>TRBJ2-1|TRBD1|NA|TRBV7-3
CASSFTLDRGLYNEQFF
TGTGCCAGCAGCTTCACCCTCGACAGGGGGCTCTACAATGAGCAGTTCTTC
>TRBJ2-1|NA|few|TRBV4-2
CASSQESSLSYNEQFF
TGTGCCAGCAGCCAAGAGAGTAGTCTCTCCTACAATGAGCAGTTCTTC
>TRBJ2-1|NA|NA|TRBV20-1
CSARDLGGSYNEQFF
TGCAGTGCTAGAGATCTCGGTGGCTCCTACAATGAGCAGTTCTTC
>TRBJ2-2|TRBD2|few|TRBV9
CASSGRETSTLTGELFF
TGTGCCAGCAGCGGCCGTGAGACTAGCACTCTGACCGGGGAGCTGTTTTTT
>TRBJ1-4|NA|NA|TRBV4-1
CASSPPGGQGREKLFF
TGCGCCAGCAGCCCACCGGGAGGACAAGGACGTGAAAAACTGTTTTTT
>TRBJ1-5|NA|few|TRBV12-3/TRBV12-4
CASSGRNQPQHF
TGTGCCAGCAGTGGACGCAATCAGCCCCAGCATTTT
>TRBJ1-1|NA|few|TRBV25-1
CASSAQGGNTEAFF
TGTGCCAGCAGTGCACAAGGAGGGAACACTGAAGCTTTCTTT
>TRBJ1-4|TRBD1|NA|TRBV28
CASSHDRALNEKLFF
TGTGCCAGCAGCCACGACAGGGCTCTTAATGAAAAACTGTTTTTT
>TRBJ1-2|TRBD1|few|TRBV2
CASSEDRGGYTF
TGTGCCAGCAGTGAAGACAGGGGTGGCTACACCTTC
>TRBJ2-3|NA|NA|TRBV3-1
CASSQGTTYPDTQYF
TGTGCCAGCAGCCAAGGGACCACCTACCCAGATACGCAGTATTTT
>TRBJ2-3|TRBD2|few|TRBV6-1
CASSKGLAGGTDTQYF
TGTGCCAGCAGTAAGGGACTAGCGGGAGGCACAGATACGCAGTATTTT
>TRBJ2-2|NA|few|TRBV3-1
CASTQGSLGGTGELFF
TGTGCCAGCACCCAGGGGTCTCTGGGAGGAACCGGGGAGCTGTTTTTT
>TRBJ2-1|NA|NA|TRBV5-5
CASSLGLSREEQFF
TGTGCCAGCAGCTTGGGACTGTCACGGGAGGAGCAGTTCTTC
>TRBJ1-4|NA|NA|TRBV14
CASSQGGTADEKLFF
TGTGCCAGCAGCCAAGGAGGGACTGCTGATGAAAAACTGTTTTTT
>TRBJ2-3|NA|few|TRBV28
CAGSRQLTATDTQYF
TGTGCCGGATCAAGACAGCTAACCGCCACAGATACGCAGTATTTT
>TRBJ2-3|TRBD2|few|TRBV6-4
CASSPSRSGSQDTQYF
TGTGCCAGCAGCCCCTCCAGGAGCGGGAGTCAAGATACGCAGTATTTT